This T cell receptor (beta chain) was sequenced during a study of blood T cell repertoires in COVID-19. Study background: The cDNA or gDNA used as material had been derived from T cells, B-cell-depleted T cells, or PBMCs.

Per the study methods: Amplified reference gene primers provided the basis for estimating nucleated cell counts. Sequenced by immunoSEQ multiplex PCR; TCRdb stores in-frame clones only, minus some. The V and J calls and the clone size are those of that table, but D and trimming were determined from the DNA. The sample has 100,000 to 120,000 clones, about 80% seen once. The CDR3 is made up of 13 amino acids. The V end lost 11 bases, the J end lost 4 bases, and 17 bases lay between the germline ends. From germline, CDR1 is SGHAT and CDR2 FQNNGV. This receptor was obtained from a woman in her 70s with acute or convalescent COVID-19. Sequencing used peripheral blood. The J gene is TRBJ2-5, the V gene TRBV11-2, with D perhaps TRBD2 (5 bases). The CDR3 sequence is CAEAVGSPETQYF. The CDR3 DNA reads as TGTGCCGAAGCGGTTGGGTCTCCAGAGACCCAGTACTTC.